This T cell receptor beta chain was obtained from a study of graft-versus-host responses after intestinal transplantation. About the study: Recipients were given multivisceral, liver-intestinal, or isolated intestinal transplants. Each patient got anti-thymocyte globulin induction, then tacrolimus and steroids for around three years.

CDR3 length: 13 residues. V was trimmed by 0 bases and J by 6 bases, leaving 6 bases between them. The V gene's germline CDR1 is MNHEY and CDR2 SVGAGI. Using immunoSEQ multiplex PCR, the repertoire was profiled, and TCRdb retains in-frame clones only, with some absent. The sample holds more than 70,000 clones; roughly 90% are singletons and the top ten take less than 0.12%. Comments on this clone: Its cognate antigen is unknown. This sample includes further DNA sequences coding for the same CDR3.

Notes on the study in general: Some GvH clones appeared in ileal mucosa or blood before recipient bone marrow.

The V call is TRBV6-5, the J call TRBJ1-5; D not resolved. The clonotype was recovered from a human donor who received an intestinal transplant. Sample: unstimulated CD4+ T cells sorted from spleen or lymph node cells, taken before intestinal transplant. CDR3 in amino acids: CASSYSSGQPQHF. CDR3 nucleotide sequence: TGTGCCAGCAGTTACTCTAGTGGTCAGCCCCAGCATTTT.